The 22 T cell receptor beta chains below all came from one sample that was sequenced in a study of T cell responses to AZD1222 COVID-19 vaccine (dated by TCRdb to the early 2020s). Receptor amplification or capture employed the immunoSEQ multiplex PCR assay. Here the immuneACCESS table is served through TCRdb, limited to in-frame sequences with V and J called. Missing clones are a known gap in these copies; in checked studies unresolved V genes cover under half, and the rest lacks a known reason. This sample gives roughly 150,000 clones in total; 90% of them show up just once. The biggest ten clones account for roughly 6% of the sample. This sample's time point label indicates: about 28 days (+/-7) after the second vaccine dose. The source was peripheral blood, collected 28 days after the second AZD1222 dose. Receptors were obtained from an adult who received the AZD1222 COVID-19 vaccine.

The chain employs TRBV9 and TRBJ2-3; no clear D. V shed 0 bases and J shed 4 bases, with 12 bases lying between them. The CDR3 contains 15 residues. CDR1 is SGDLS and CDR2 is YYNGEE in the germline V gene. The CDR3 DNA follows: TGTGCCAGCAGCGTAGTAGGGTATAGGCCAGATACGCAGTATTTT. Its translation is CASSVVGYRPDTQYF. The complete variable domain, with remaining parts taken from reference TRBV9 and TRBJ2-3, reads DSGVTQTPKHLITATGQRVTLRCSPRSGDLSVYWYQQSLDQGLQFLIQYYNGEERAKGNILERFSAQQFPDLHSELNLSSLELGDSALYFCASSVVGYRPDTQYFGPGTRLTVL.

V usage is TRBV6-1 and J usage is TRBJ1-5; 8 bases are a match to TRBD1. CDR1 is MNHNS and CDR2 is SASEGT in the germline V gene. Trimming cost V 2 bases and J 3 bases; bases outside gene matches: 3. The CDR3 is 15 amino acids. For the CDR3, the DNA is TGTGCCAGCAGTGAACGACAGGGGCCCAATCAGCCCCAGCATTTT. Its translation: CASSERQGPNQPQHF.

The sample holds one count of this clone. J is TRBJ2-7 and V is TRBV6-6; D gene ambiguous. CDR1 MNHNY and CDR2 SVGAGI come from the germline V gene (reference sequence). The CDR3 is made up of 15 amino acids. Deletions cut 2 bases from V and 5 bases from J, with 16 bases between. CDR3 sequence (DNA): TGTGCCAGCAGTTACGGAACCGGTGCCGTAAACGAGCAGTACTTC. It is translated as CASSYGTGAVNEQYF.

This clone was observed a single time. In DNA, the CDR3 is TGTGCCAGCAGCTTAGCGGGTCACTGGAACACTGAAGCTTTCTTT. This gives the protein CASSLAGHWNTEAFF. The chain joins TRBV11-1 to TRBJ1-1; D ambiguous. This CDR3 spans 15 amino acids. The V end lost 0 bases, the J end lost 1 base, and 9 bases lay between the germline ends. The germline V gene has CDR1 SGHAT and CDR2 FQDESV (reference sequence).

This chain links TRBV24-1 with TRBJ1-2; TRBD1 might be the D (6 bases). The CDR3 length is 14 residues. The V end lost 4 bases, the J end lost 3 bases, and 11 bases lay between the germline ends. CDR1 KGHDR and CDR2 SFDVKD come from the germline V gene. In DNA, the CDR3 is TGTGCCACCAGTGAGGCTGACAGGTACTATGGCTACACCTTC. This gives the protein CATSEADRYYGYTF.

This chain joins TRBV5-1 and TRBJ2-7; a possible D gene is TRBD1 (6 bases). The germline V gene encodes CDR1 SGHRS and CDR2 YFSETQ. The CDR3 has 14 amino acids. The V end lost 1 base, the J end lost 2 bases, and 10 bases lay between the germline ends. Here the CDR3 DNA reads TGCGCCAGCAGCTTGAGTCAGGGGCCCTACGAGCAGTACTTC. Its translation: CASSLSQGPYEQYF. Variable domain in full (rest from reference TRBV5-1 and TRBJ2-7): KAGVTQTPRYLIKTRGQQVTLSCSPISGHRSVSWYQQTPGQGLQFLFEYFSETQRNKGNFPGRFSGRQFSNSRSEMNVSTLELGDSALYLCASSLSQGPYEQYFGPGTRLTVT.

This clone has more than one count but fewer than ten. The chain has TRBV7-8 and TRBJ2-7; 8 bases match TRBD2. The CDR3 totals 15 residues. J was trimmed by 2 bases and V by 1 base; bases with no gene match: 4. The germline V gene encodes CDR1 SGHVS and CDR2 FQNEAQ. This chain's CDR3 is CASSLDSGMTYEQYF. As DNA, the CDR3 is TGTGCCAGCAGCTTAGATAGCGGGATGACCTACGAGCAGTACTTC.

The chain joins TRBV28 to TRBJ1-1, with D possibly TRBD1 on 6 matching bases. Germline CDR1 and CDR2: MDHEN and SYDVKM. V dropped 0 bases and J dropped 3 bases, with 11 bases sitting between them. This CDR3 contains 15 residues. The CDR3 region has the DNA TGTGCCAGCAGTTTATGGGGGGGACAAGACACTGAAGCTTTCTTT. It encodes CASSLWGGQDTEAFF.

The V and J genes are TRBV12-3 or TRBV12-4 and TRBJ1-1, with D perhaps matching TRBD1 (5 bases). The CDR3 is 13 residues long. The V end was cut by 7 bases, the J end by 0 bases, with 9 bases between. CDR3 bases: TGTGCCAGCAAGCAACAGGTGAACACTGAAGCTTTCTTT. It is translated as CASKQQVNTEAFF.

The rearrangement uses TRBV30 and TRBJ2-5; 9 nucleotides line up with TRBD1. Germline CDR1 and CDR2: GTSNPN and SVGIG (reference sequence). The CDR3 has 15 residues. V was clipped by 0 bases and J by 4 bases; unmatched bases: 6. In DNA, the CDR3 is TGTGCCTGGAGTGTACTGGGGACAGGGATAGAGACCCAGTACTTC. Translated: CAWSVLGTGIETQYF.

To note about this clone: Other DNA sequences of this sample code for an identical CDR3. This sequence joins TRBV2 and TRBJ1-6; D is perhaps TRBD1 (5 bases). The CDR3 loop spans 14 amino acids. V lost 4 bases to trimming and J lost 10 bases, with 14 bases between them. CDR1 and CDR2 (germline): SNHLY, FYNNEI. The CDR3 is CASSATGGASPLHF. Here the CDR3 DNA reads TGTGCCAGCAGTGCTACGGGGGGAGCCTCACCCCTCCACTTT.

The rearrangement joins TRBV3-1 (or the pseudogene TRBV3-2) to TRBJ2-1; D possibly corresponds to TRBD1 (6 bases). The length of the CDR3 is 12 residues. In germline, CDR1 is LGHDT, CDR2 YNNKEL (reference sequence). Deletions cut 5 bases from V and 10 bases from J, with 12 bases between. The CDR3 here is CASSERGYEQFF. The CDR3 DNA reads TGTGCCAGCAGCGAAAGGGGGTACGAGCAGTTCTTC.

The gene calls are TRBV5-1 and TRBJ2-7, with D possibly being TRBD2 (5 bases). Germline CDR1 reads SGHRS; CDR2 reads YFSETQ. Trimming left V 4 bases short and J 3 bases short, with 11 bases between. The CDR3 has 13 amino acids. The CDR3 here is CASSVGLIYEQYF. The CDR3, as DNA: TGCGCCAGCAGCGTAGGACTCATCTACGAGCAGTACTTC.

V and J are TRBV24-1 and TRBJ1-2, with TRBD1 matching over 7 bases. The CDR3 runs 15 residues. The V segment lost 5 bases and the J segment 4 bases; nucleotides outside the gene matches: 9. Germline CDR1 KGHDR, CDR2 SFDVKD. The CDR3 sequence is CATSGKGQGGYGYTF. The CDR3 DNA reads as TGTGCCACCAGTGGAAAAGGGCAGGGGGGCTATGGCTACACCTTC.

A word on this clone: Relative to the germline gene, one junction end is altered; a read error may explain this. V is TRBV19 and J is TRBJ1-5; D unclear. The CDR3 totals 14 residues. Germline CDR1 and CDR2: LNHDA and SQIVND (reference sequence). This CDR3 is CASSVEATPKPQHF. In nucleotides, the CDR3 is TGTGCCAGTAGTGTAGAGGCAACTCCGAAGCCCCAGCATTTT.

The V call is TRBV28, the J call TRBJ1-5; maybe TRBD1 (5 bases). CDR3 size: 16 residues. The V gene lost 4 bases and the J gene lost 0 bases, with 13 bases spanning the gap. Germline V gene data show CDR1 as MDHEN and CDR2 as SYDVKM. The CDR3 bases are TGTGCCAGCAGTTCCGGACAATGGGATAGCAATCAGCCCCAGCATTTT. Its protein product is CASSSGQWDSNQPQHF.

This sequence joins TRBV12-3 or TRBV12-4 and TRBJ2-3; D is unresolved. Trimming shortened V by 2 bases and J by 1 base, and 4 bases separated the two germline ends. This CDR3 is built from 13 residues. The CDR3: CASSLMGTDTQYF. CDR3 bases: TGTGCCAGCAGTTTAATGGGCACAGATACGCAGTATTTT.

The rearrangement uses TRBV28 and TRBJ1-4; a weak D match, TRBD1 (5 bases). The V gene's germline CDR1 is MDHEN and CDR2 SYDVKM. V lost 4 bases and J lost 7, with 16 bases in between. This CDR3 contains 15 residues. The CDR3 coding sequence is TGTGCCAGCAGTTCCCAAGGGGTTATAGGTGAAAAACTGTTTTTT. Its protein is CASSSQGVIGEKLFF.

The CDR3 nucleotides are TGTGCCAGCAGCTTTTGGGGACAGGGGTTCTACGAGCAGTACTTC. Residues: CASSFWGQGFYEQYF. The rearrangement uses TRBV7-9 and TRBJ2-7; 10 bases agree with TRBD1. Per germline, CDR1 SEHNR and CDR2 FQNEAQ (reference sequence). Trimming cost V 3 bases and J 3 bases; bases outside gene matches: 5. The CDR3 spans 15 residues.

The chain carries TRBV30 and TRBJ2-1; the D call may be TRBD1 or TRBD2 (5 bases each). This CDR3 contains 13 residues. Trimming removed 2 bases from V and 12 bases from J, with 17 bases in between. Per germline, CDR1 GTSNPN and CDR2 SVGIG (reference sequence). DNA of the CDR3: TGTGCCTGGAGTCCCGGGACGGCGAGCGGGCAGTTCTTC. Translating it yields CAWSPGTASGQFF.

This clone was observed once. The chain combines TRBV10-3 with TRBJ2-7, with 11 bases lining up with TRBD1. Germline CDR1 is ENHRY and CDR2 is SYGVKD. The CDR3 is 17 amino acids. The V gene end was trimmed by 6 bases and the J gene end by 0 bases; junction bases not matched to a gene: 10. CDR3: CAISRDRGVGGSYEQYF. The DNA for the CDR3 is TGTGCCATCAGCCGGGACAGGGGGGTTGGAGGCTCCTACGAGCAGTACTTC.

The genes are TRBV12-3 or TRBV12-4 and TRBJ2-1, with 10 bases identical to TRBD2. This CDR3 is 12 amino acids long. After removal of 6 bases from V and 9 bases from J, the junction contained 2 bases not matched to a gene. In nucleotides, the CDR3 is TGTGCCAGCAGACCTAGCGGGGGTGAGCAGTTCTTC. It specifies CASRPSGGEQFF.